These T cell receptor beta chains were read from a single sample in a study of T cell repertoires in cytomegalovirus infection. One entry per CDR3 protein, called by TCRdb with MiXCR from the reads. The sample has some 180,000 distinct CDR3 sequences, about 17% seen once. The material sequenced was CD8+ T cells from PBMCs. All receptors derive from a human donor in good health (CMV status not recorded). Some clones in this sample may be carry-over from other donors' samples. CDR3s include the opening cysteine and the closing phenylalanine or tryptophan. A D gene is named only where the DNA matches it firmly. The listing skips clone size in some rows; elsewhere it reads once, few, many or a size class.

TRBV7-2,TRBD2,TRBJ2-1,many,CASSLRLAGGPNSDNEQFF,TGTGCCAGCAGCTTACGACTAGCGGGGGGACCCAATTCCGACAATGAGCAGTTCTTC
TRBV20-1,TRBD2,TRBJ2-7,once,CSASGGGYEQYF,TGCAGTGCTAGCGGGGGGGGCTACGAGCAGTACTTC
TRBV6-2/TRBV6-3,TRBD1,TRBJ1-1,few,CASSDREEVVAEAFF,TGTGCCAGCAGTGACAGGGAAGAGGTTGTAGCTGAAGCTTTCTTT
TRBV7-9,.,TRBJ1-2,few,CASSGRGGWNYGYTF,TGTGCCAGCAGCGGACGCGGGGGGTGGAACTATGGCTACACCTTC
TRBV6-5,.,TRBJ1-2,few,CASKGDGYTF,TGTGCCAGCAAAGGGGATGGCTACACCTTC
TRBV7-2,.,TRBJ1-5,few,CASSLAGFRGSQPQHF,TGTGCCAGCAGCTTAGCTGGTTTTCGAGGGAGTCAGCCCCAGCATTTT
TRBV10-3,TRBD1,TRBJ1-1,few,CGTGTGGINTEAFF,TGTGGAACCGGGACAGGGGGCATTAACACTGAAGCTTTCTTT
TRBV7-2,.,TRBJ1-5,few,CASSLLPYSNQPQHF,TGTGCCAGCAGCTTACTACCTTATAGCAATCAGCCCCAGCATTTT
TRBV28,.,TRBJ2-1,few,CASSPPGLYNEQFF,TGTGCCAGCAGTCCCCCGGGCCTATACAATGAGCAGTTCTTC
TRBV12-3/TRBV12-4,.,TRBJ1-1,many,CASSLGGSTEAFF,TGTGCCAGCAGTTTAGGGGGGAGCACTGAAGCTTTCTTT
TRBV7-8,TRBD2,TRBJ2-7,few,CASSSSGTSYEQYF,TGTGCCAGCAGCTCCAGCGGGACCTCCTACGAGCAGTACTTC
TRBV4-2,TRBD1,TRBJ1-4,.,CASSRLGTGHNEKLFF,TGTGCCAGCAGCCGATTAGGGACAGGGCATAATGAAAAACTGTTTTTT
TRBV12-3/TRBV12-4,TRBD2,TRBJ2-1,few,CASSLSKRGGPYNEQFF,TGTGCCAGCAGTTTAAGCAAACGGGGGGGCCCCTACAATGAGCAGTTCTTC
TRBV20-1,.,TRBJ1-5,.,CSARDLHGEGQPQHF,TGCAGTGCTAGAGATCTTCACGGGGAGGGGCAGCCCCAGCATTTT
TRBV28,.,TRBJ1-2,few,CASTSEIQFHYGYTF,TGTGCCAGCACGTCGGAAATTCAGTTTCACTATGGCTACACCTTC
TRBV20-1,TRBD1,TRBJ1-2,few,CSARGDSLRPNYGYTF,TGCAGTGCTAGAGGGGACAGCCTTAGGCCTAACTATGGCTACACCTTC
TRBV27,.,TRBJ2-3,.,CASSPDTDTQYF,TGTGCCAGCAGTCCCGACACAGATACGCAGTATTTT
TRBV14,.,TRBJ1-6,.,CASSQVNNSPLHF,TGTGCCAGCAGCCAAGTTAACAATTCACCCCTCCACTTT
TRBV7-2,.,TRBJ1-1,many,CASSPDMNTEAFF,TGTGCCAGCAGCCCCGACATGAACACTGAAGCTTTCTTT
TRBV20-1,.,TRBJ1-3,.,CSAVDMSGNTIYF,TGCAGTGCTGTTGACATGTCAGGAAACACCATATATTTT
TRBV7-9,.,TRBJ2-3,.,CASSLRPQSAETQYF,TGTGCCAGCAGTCTGAGACCACAATCAGCCGAAACGCAGTATTTT
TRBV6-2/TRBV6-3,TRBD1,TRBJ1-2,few,CASISGDSMKNGYTF,TGTGCCAGCATCTCCGGGGACAGCATGAAAAATGGCTACACCTTC
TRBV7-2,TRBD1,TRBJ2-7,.,CASSRHHRGTNEQYF,TGTGCCAGCAGCCGTCATCACAGGGGGACCAACGAGCAGTACTTC
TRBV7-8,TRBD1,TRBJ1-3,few,CASSLARGRGNTIYF,TGTGCCAGCAGCTTAGCCAGGGGGCGAGGAAACACCATATATTTT
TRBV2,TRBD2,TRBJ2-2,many,CASTGAGASNTGELFF,TGTGCCAGCACCGGAGCGGGGGCCTCAAACACCGGGGAGCTGTTTTTT
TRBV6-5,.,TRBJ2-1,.,CASSYGGEPYSYNEQFF,TGTGCCAGCAGTTACGGCGGGGAGCCTTACTCCTACAATGAGCAGTTCTTC
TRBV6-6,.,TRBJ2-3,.,CASSFTLGPDTQYF,TGTGCCAGCAGCTTCACCCTGGGGCCAGATACGCAGTATTTT
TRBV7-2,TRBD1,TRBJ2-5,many,CASRRTGEETQYF,TGTGCCAGCAGGCGCACAGGGGAAGAGACCCAGTACTTC
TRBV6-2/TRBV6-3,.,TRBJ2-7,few,CASSMSGTFYEQYF,TGTGCCAGCAGCATGTCCGGGACCTTCTACGAGCAGTACTTC
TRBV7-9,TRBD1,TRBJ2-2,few,CASSLIPGQPNTGELFF,TGTGCCAGCAGTTTGATTCCGGGACAGCCCAACACCGGGGAGCTGTTTTTT
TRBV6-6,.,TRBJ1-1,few,CASSPRVTEAFF,TGTGCCAGCAGTCCCAGGGTCACCGAAGCTTTCTTT
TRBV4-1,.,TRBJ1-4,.,CASSSTEKLFF,TGCGCCAGCAGCTCCACTGAAAAACTGTTTTTT
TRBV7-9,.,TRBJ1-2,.,CASNPTIANYGYTF,TGTGCCAGCAACCCGACCATAGCTAACTATGGCTACACCTTC
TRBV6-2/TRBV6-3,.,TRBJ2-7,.,CASITERGSSYEQYF,TGTGCCAGCATTACGGAAAGGGGGTCTTCCTACGAGCAGTACTTC
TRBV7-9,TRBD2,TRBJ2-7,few,CASSGGLPHYEQYF,TGTGCCAGCAGTGGGGGACTACCTCATTACGAGCAGTACTTC
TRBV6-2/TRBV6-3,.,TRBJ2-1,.,CASTGPSGVNNEQFF,TGTGCCAGCACCGGGCCCTCCGGTGTTAACAATGAGCAGTTCTTC
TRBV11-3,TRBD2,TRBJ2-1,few,CASSSGLESYNEQFF,TGTGCCAGCAGCTCAGGACTAGAGTCCTACAATGAGCAGTTCTTC
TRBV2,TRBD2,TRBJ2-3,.,CASSVEAGGSADTQYF,TGTGCCAGCAGTGTAGAAGCGGGGGGCTCCGCAGATACGCAGTATTTT
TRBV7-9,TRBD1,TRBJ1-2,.,CASTSGGRQVGYTF,TGTGCCAGCACCTCAGGGGGTCGGCAGGTTGGCTACACCTTC
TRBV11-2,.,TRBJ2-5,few,CASSLDVPYSLQETQYF,TGTGCCAGCAGCTTAGATGTCCCCTACAGTCTCCAAGAGACCCAGTACTTC
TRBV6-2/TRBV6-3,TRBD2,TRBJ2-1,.,CASIDPSGGASSYNEQFF,TGTGCCAGCATCGACCCTTCCGGGGGGGCGAGCTCCTACAATGAGCAGTTCTTC
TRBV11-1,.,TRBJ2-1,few,CASSSDGPNEQFF,TGTGCCAGCAGCTCAGACGGTCCCAATGAGCAGTTCTTC
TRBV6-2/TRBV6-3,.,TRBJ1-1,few,CARFWDLNTEAFF,TGTGCCCGCTTCTGGGACCTTAACACTGAAGCTTTCTTT
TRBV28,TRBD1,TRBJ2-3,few,CASSYYRGQDRADTQYF,TGTGCCAGCAGTTACTACAGGGGGCAAGATAGGGCAGATACGCAGTATTTT
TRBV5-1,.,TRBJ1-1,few,CASSLEWTGNTEAFF,TGCGCCAGCAGCTTGGAATGGACGGGGAACACTGAAGCTTTCTTT
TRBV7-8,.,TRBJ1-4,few,CASSPPGLHNEKLFF,TGTGCCAGCAGCCCCCCGGGTCTTCATAATGAAAAACTGTTTTTT
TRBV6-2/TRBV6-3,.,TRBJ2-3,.,CASSYSWGTPSTDTQYF,TGTGCCAGCAGTTACTCCTGGGGGACACCTTCCACAGATACGCAGTATTTT